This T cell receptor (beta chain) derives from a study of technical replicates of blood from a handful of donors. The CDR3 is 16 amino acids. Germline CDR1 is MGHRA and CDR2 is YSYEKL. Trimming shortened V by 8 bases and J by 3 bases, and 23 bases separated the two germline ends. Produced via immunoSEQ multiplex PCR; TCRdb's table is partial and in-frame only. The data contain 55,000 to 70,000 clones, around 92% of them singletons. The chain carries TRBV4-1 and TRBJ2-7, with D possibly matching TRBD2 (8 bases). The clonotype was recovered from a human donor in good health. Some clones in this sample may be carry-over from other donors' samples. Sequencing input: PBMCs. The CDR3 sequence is CASAPGGARGFYEQYF. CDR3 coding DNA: TGCGCCAGCGCGCCCGGGGGGGCCAGGGGGTTCTACGAGCAGTACTTC.